The source of this TCR beta chain is a study of T-cell memory formation after mild COVID-19. Germline V gene lookup returns CDR1 LGHNT and CDR2 FRNRAP. CDR3 length equals 14 residues. V was cut by 1 base and J by 2 bases, with 9 bases left in between. One entry per CDR3 protein results from TCRdb running MiXCR on the 5' RACE reads. The table lists some 100,000 distinct CDR3 sequences, 8.5% to 14% of them singletons. This clonotype was recorded a few times. The chain combines TRBV12-5 with TRBJ2-7; D call uncertain. The receptor's source is a man aged 18 to 35 who had mild COVID-19 (a few samples of this study predate the infection). Cell type and time point are not known. Sequenced input: PBMCs or a T cell subset sorted from them (not recorded which). As DNA, the CDR3 is TGTGCTAGTGGTTTGGGCAGTGAAACCTACGAGCAGTACTTC. Its translation: CASGLGSETYEQYF.